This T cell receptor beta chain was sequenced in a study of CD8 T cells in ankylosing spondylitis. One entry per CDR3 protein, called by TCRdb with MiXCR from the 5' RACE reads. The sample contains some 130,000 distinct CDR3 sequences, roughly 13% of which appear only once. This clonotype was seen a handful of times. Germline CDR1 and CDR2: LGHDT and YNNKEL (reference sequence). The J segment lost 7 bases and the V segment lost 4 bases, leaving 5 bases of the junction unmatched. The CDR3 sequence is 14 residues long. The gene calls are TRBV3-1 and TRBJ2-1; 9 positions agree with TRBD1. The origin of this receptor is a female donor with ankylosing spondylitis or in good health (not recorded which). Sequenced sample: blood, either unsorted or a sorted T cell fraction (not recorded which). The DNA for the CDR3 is TGTGCCAGCAGCCGATTAGGACAGGGGAATGAGCAGTTCTTC. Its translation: CASSRLGQGNEQFF.